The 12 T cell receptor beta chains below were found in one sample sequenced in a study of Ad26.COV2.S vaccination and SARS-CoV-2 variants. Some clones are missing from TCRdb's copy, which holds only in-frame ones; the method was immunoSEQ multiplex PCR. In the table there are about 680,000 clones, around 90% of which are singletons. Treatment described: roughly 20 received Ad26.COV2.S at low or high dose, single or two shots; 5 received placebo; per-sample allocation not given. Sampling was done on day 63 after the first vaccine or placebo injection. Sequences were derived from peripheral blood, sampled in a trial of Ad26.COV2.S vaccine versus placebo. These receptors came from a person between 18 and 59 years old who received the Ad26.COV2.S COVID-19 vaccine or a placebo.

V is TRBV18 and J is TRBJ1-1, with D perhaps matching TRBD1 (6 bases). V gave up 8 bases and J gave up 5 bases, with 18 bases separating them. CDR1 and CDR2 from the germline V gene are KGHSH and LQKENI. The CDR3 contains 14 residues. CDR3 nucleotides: TGTGCCAGCCTTCTTCGGGGGCGAGATACTGAAGCTTTCTTT. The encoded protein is CASLLRGRDTEAFF.

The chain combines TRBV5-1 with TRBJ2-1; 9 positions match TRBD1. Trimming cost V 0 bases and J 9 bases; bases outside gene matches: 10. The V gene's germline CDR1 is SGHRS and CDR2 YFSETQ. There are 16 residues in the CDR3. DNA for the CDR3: TGCGCCAGCAGCTTGGCTGGGAGGACAGGGGTTGGTGAGCAGTTCTTC. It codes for CASSLAGRTGVGEQFF.

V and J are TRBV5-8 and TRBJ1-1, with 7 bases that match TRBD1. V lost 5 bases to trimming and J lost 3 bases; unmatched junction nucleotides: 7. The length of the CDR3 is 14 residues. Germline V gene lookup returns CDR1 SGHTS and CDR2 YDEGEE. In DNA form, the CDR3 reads TGTGCCAGCAGTTTTCCAGGGGGTTACACTGAAGCTTTCTTT. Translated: CASSFPGGYTEAFF.

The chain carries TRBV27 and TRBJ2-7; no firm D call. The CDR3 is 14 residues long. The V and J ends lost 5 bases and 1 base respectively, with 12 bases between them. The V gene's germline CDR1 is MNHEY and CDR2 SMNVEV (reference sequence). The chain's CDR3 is CASSRDLGSYEQYF. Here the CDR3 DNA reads TGTGCCAGCAGTAGAGACTTGGGGTCCTACGAGCAGTACTTC.

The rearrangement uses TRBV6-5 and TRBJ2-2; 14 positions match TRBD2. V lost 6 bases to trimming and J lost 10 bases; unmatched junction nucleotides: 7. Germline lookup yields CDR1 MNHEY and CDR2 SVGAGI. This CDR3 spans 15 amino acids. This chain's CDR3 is CASRNRLAGGPELFF. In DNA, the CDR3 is TGTGCCAGCAGAAATCGACTAGCGGGAGGGCCGGAGCTGTTTTTT.

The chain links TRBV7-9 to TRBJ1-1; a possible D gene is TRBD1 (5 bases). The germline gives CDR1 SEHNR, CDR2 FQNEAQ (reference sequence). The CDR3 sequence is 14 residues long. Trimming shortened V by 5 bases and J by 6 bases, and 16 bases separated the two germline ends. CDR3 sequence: CASSPSGAVPEAFF. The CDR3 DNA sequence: TGTGCCAGCAGCCCGAGCGGGGCAGTTCCTGAAGCTTTCTTT.

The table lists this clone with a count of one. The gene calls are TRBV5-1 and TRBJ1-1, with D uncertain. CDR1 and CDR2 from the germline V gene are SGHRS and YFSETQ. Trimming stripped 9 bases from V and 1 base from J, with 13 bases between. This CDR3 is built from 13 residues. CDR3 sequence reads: CATSNFQNTEAFF. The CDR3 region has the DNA TGCGCCACCTCAAACTTCCAGAACACTGAAGCTTTCTTT.

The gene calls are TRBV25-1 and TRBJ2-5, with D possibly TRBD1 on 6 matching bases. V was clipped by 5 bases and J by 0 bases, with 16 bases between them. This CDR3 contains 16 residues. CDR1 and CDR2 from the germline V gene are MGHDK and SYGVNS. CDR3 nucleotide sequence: TGTGCCAGCAGTCCACTCCGGGACACCTACCAAGAGACCCAGTACTTC. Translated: CASSPLRDTYQETQYF.

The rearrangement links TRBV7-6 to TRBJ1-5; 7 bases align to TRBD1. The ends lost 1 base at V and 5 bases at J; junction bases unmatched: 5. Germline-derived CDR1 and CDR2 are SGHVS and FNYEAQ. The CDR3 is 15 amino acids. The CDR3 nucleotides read TGTGCCAGCAGCTTAGAGACAGGGCCCTATCAGCCCCAGCATTTT. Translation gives CASSLETGPYQPQHF.

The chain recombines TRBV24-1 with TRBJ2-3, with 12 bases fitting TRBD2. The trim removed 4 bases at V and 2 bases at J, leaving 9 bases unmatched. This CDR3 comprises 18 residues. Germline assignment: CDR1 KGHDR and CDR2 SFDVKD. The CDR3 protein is CATSDRSGTSGFTDTQYF. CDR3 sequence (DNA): TGTGCCACCAGTGACCGCTCAGGGACTAGCGGGTTCACAGATACGCAGTATTTT.

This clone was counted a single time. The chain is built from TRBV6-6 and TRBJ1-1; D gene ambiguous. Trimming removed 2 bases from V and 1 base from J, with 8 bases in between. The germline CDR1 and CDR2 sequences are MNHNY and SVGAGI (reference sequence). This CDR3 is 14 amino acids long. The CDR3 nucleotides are TGTGCCAGCAGTTACCACACAGCGAACACTGAAGCTTTCTTT. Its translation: CASSYHTANTEAFF.

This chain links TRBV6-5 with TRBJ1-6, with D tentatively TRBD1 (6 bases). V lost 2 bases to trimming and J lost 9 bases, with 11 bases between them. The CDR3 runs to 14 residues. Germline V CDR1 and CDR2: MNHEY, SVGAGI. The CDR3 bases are TGTGCCAGCAGTTACGGGGCCAGGGGTTCACCCCTCCACTTT. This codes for CASSYGARGSPLHF.